Each of the 22 T cell receptor beta chains below was sequenced from the same sample in a study of shared clonotypes between healthy human individuals. The assay was immunoSEQ multiplex PCR, and TCRdb's table has in-frame clones only and misses some. The data show 470,000 or so clones, about 72% seen once. Material for sequencing was PBMCs. The receptors shown here come from a woman aged 40 to 50 in good health. Some clones in this sample may be carry-over from other donors' samples.

The CDR3 nucleotides read TGTGCCAGCAGCCGACTAGCGGGAGTTTCGTACGAGCAGTACTTC. Translating gives CASSRLAGVSYEQYF. This chain connects TRBV7-2 to TRBJ2-7, with TRBD2 identical over 12 bases. The CDR3 has 15 residues. The junction had 6 bases not matched to a gene; V was cut back by 5 bases and J by 4 bases. The germline V gene encodes CDR1 SGHTA and CDR2 FQGNSA.

The chain links TRBV28 to TRBJ1-2, with 7 bases matching TRBD1. The germline CDR1 and CDR2 sequences are MDHEN and SYDVKM. The CDR3 has 13 residues. V trimming: 7 bases; J trimming: 7 bases; junction bases outside the gene matches: 9. The CDR3 loop reads CASTSLRGLGYTF. For the CDR3, the DNA is TGTGCCAGCACTTCCCTTAGGGGGCTTGGCTACACCTTC.

The rearrangement uses TRBV19 and TRBJ1-1; D call uncertain. Per the germline V gene, CDR1 is LNHDA and CDR2 is SQIVND (reference sequence). CDR3 length: 14 amino acids. The V and J ends lost 7 bases and 6 bases respectively, with 18 bases between them. The CDR3 nucleotides are TGTGCCAGTAAAATAGCGGGGAGTTTGGCTGAAGCTTTCTTT. As protein: CASKIAGSLAEAFF.

This clone was recorded once. The chain is built from TRBV7-8 and TRBJ2-7; no definite D call. The germline V and J ends were trimmed by 5 bases and 2 bases, with 19 bases remaining between them. Germline CDR1 SGHVS, CDR2 FQNEAQ. The CDR3 loop spans 16 amino acids. Here the CDR3 DNA reads TGTGCCAGCAGCCCTTTAGGTTCCTCAGAGGCCTACGAGCAGTACTTC. Its protein product is CASSPLGSSEAYEQYF.

This clone was observed once. The V and J genes are TRBV6-1 and TRBJ2-1; TRBD2 might be the D (6 bases). CDR3 length equals 17 residues. V shed 3 bases and J shed 2 bases, with 17 bases lying between them. Germline lookup yields CDR1 MNHNS and CDR2 SASEGT. CDR3 coding DNA: TGTGCCAGCAGTGAGAGGGATAGCGGTTTCCCCTACAATGAGCAGTTCTTC. Its translation: CASSERDSGFPYNEQFF.

The J gene is TRBJ2-1, the V gene TRBV7-2, with 12 nucleotides matching TRBD2. The CDR3 is 17 residues long. V dropped 5 bases and J dropped 6; count of bases not matched to a gene: 11. Per the germline V gene, CDR1 is SGHTA and CDR2 is FQGNSA. The CDR3 loop reads CASSRKTSGSLGNEQFF. The CDR3 nucleotides are TGTGCCAGCAGCCGTAAGACTAGCGGGAGTCTTGGCAATGAGCAGTTCTTC.

The chain recombines TRBV5-6 with TRBJ1-6; the D gene is possibly TRBD1 (5 bases). CDR1 is SGHDT and CDR2 is YYEEEE in the germline V gene. Trimming cost V 1 base and J 9 bases, with 14 bases left between them. There are 15 residues in the CDR3. CDR3 sequence: CASSLRGLSISPLHF. DNA of the CDR3: TGTGCCAGCAGCTTGAGGGGCTTATCAATTTCACCCCTCCACTTT.

This clone was detected once. The chain has TRBV6-5 and TRBJ2-5, with TRBD1 matching 8 bases. The J call may be mistaken, given a closer DNA end match to TRBJ2-7. In germline, CDR1 is MNHEY, CDR2 SVGAGI. This CDR3 is 14 amino acids long. CDR3 sequence reads: CASSAGQGLYEQYF. The DNA of the CDR3 is TGTGCCAGCAGTGCCGGACAGGGATTATACGAGCAGTACTTC.

There are a few counts of this clone. This chain uses TRBV6-5 with TRBJ2-5; 7 bases are shared with TRBD1. There are 14 residues in the CDR3. V was pared by 0 bases and J by 7 bases, with 5 bases of the junction left unmatched. Germline loops: CDR1 MNHEY, CDR2 SVGAGI. CDR3 in amino acids: CASSYSRGSGTQYF. DNA of the CDR3: TGTGCCAGCAGTTACTCCAGGGGGTCGGGGACCCAGTACTTC.

The chain has TRBV27 and TRBJ2-1; 8 bases are shared with TRBD1. V lost 8 bases to trimming and J lost 13 bases; unmatched junction nucleotides: 19. Germline CDR1 MNHEY, CDR2 SMNVEV (reference sequence). The CDR3 totals 15 residues. The CDR3 reads CASLGGTGYRVRQFF. For the CDR3, the DNA is TGTGCCAGCCTCGGCGGGACAGGTTACCGCGTGCGTCAGTTCTTC.

The J gene is TRBJ1-4, the V gene TRBV7-8; D is perhaps TRBD1 (5 bases). The CDR3 is 16 amino acids. CDR1 SGHVS and CDR2 FQNEAQ come from the germline V gene. V was trimmed by 1 base and J by 3 bases, leaving 12 bases between them. The chain's CDR3 is CASSLVTGVANEKLFF. CDR3 bases: TGTGCCAGCAGCTTAGTTACGGGGGTTGCTAATGAAAAACTGTTTTTT.

CDR3: CASSLALGARNEQFF. The CDR3 nucleotides are TGTGCCAGCAGCTTAGCGTTGGGGGCCCGCAATGAGCAGTTCTTC. The J gene is TRBJ2-1, the V gene TRBV7-2; TRBD1 might be the D (6 bases). Germline V gives CDR1 SGHTA, CDR2 FQGNSA. The CDR3 length is 15 residues. Deletions cut 0 bases from V and 6 bases from J, with 12 bases between.

This sequence joins TRBV7-6 and TRBJ2-3; D gene uncertain. CDR1 and CDR2 from the germline V gene are SGHVS and FNYEAQ. The CDR3 is made up of 15 amino acids. With 1 base removed from V and 0 bases from J, the gap between germline ends came to 8 bases. The CDR3 spells CASSLGVQSTDTQYF. The CDR3 DNA reads as TGTGCCAGCAGCTTAGGGGTTCAAAGCACAGATACGCAGTATTTT.

The chain has TRBV6-1 and TRBJ1-4; the D gene is possibly TRBD1 (5 bases). Germline lookup yields CDR1 MNHNS and CDR2 SASEGT. V was pared by 3 bases and J by 4 bases, with 12 bases between. This CDR3 is 15 amino acids long. The CDR3 spells CASSDQGLNNEKLFF. The CDR3 region has the DNA TGTGCCAGCAGTGACCAGGGACTGAATAATGAAAAACTGTTTTTT.

J is TRBJ2-1 and V is TRBV28; 10 bases map to TRBD2. The CDR3 length is 19 residues. V lost 7 bases to trimming and J lost 8 bases; unmatched junction nucleotides: 23. Germline V gene data show CDR1 as MDHEN and CDR2 as SYDVKM. The CDR3 sequence is CASTSIPRFLAGVTDEQFF. Written as DNA, the CDR3 is TGTGCCAGCACCTCAATACCCCGTTTCCTAGCGGGAGTCACGGATGAGCAGTTCTTC.

This clone has a single count. CDR3 loop: CASSLVSGKDYEQYF. DNA for the CDR3: TGTGCCAGCAGTTTAGTTAGCGGGAAAGACTACGAGCAGTACTTC. The chain recombines TRBV27 with TRBJ2-7, with 8 positions matching TRBD2. Losses at the gene ends were 2 bases for V and 3 bases for J; bases not matched to a gene: 6. The length of the CDR3 is 15 residues. From germline, CDR1 is MNHEY and CDR2 SMNVEV (reference sequence).

This chain joins TRBV4-3 and TRBJ1-4, with D perhaps matching TRBD1 (5 bases). V dropped 6 bases and J dropped 8 bases, with 19 bases sitting between them. Germline V gene data show CDR1 as LGHNA and CDR2 as YSLEER. This CDR3 spans 15 amino acids. The CDR3 nucleotides read TGCGCCAGCAGTTTATCAGGGAGTGGCGGAGAAAAACTGTTTTTT. It yields the protein CASSLSGSGGEKLFF.

On this clone itself: Within the sample, other DNA sequences also encode this same CDR3. V gene TRBV5-1 combines with J gene TRBJ2-1; 9 bases agree with TRBD2. With V trimmed by 0 bases and J by 7 bases, 5 bases remained unmatched. Germline V gene sequence: CDR1 SGHRS, CDR2 YFSETQ. CDR3 length equals 15 residues. CDR3 nucleotides: TGCGCCAGCAGCTTGGGGCTAGCGGGATTGAATGAGCAGTTCTTC. This encodes CASSLGLAGLNEQFF.

The genes are TRBV30 and TRBJ2-7; D possibly corresponds to TRBD1 (6 bases). The germline gives CDR1 GTSNPN, CDR2 SVGIG (reference sequence). The V end was cut by 0 bases, the J end by 2 bases, with 17 bases between. This CDR3 is 16 amino acids long. Written as DNA, the CDR3 is TGTGCCTGGAGTGTTAAGTTTGGGACACCTACCTACGAGCAGTACTTC. The encoded protein is CAWSVKFGTPTYEQYF.

This clone was counted a single time. J is TRBJ1-1 and V is TRBV5-8; D not resolved. CDR3 size: 15 residues. Deletions cut 1 base from V and 1 base from J, with 11 bases between. Per germline, CDR1 SGHTS and CDR2 YDEGEE. CDR3 residues: CASSLFRHSNTEAFF. CDR3 nucleotide sequence: TGTGCCAGCAGCTTGTTTAGACATTCGAACACTGAAGCTTTCTTT.

The chain recombines TRBV5-1 with TRBJ2-5; no clear D gene. The J call may be in error: the DNA end matches TRBJ2-7 better. The CDR3 is made up of 13 amino acids. Per the germline V gene, CDR1 is SGHRS and CDR2 is YFSETQ. The CDR3 spells CASSLSLAYEQYF. In nucleotides, the CDR3 is TGCGCCAGCAGCTTGTCGCTAGCCTACGAGCAGTACTTC.

The chain uses TRBV4-1 and TRBJ2-1, with a possible D match to TRBD1 (5 bases). The CDR3 loop spans 19 amino acids. Trimming removed 3 bases at V and 0 bases at J, with 21 bases between. Germline CDR1 MGHRA, CDR2 YSYEKL. The CDR3 reads CASSHSGQGLSNSYNEQFF. The CDR3 DNA reads TGCGCCAGCAGCCATTCCGGTCAGGGCTTGTCGAACTCCTACAATGAGCAGTTCTTC.